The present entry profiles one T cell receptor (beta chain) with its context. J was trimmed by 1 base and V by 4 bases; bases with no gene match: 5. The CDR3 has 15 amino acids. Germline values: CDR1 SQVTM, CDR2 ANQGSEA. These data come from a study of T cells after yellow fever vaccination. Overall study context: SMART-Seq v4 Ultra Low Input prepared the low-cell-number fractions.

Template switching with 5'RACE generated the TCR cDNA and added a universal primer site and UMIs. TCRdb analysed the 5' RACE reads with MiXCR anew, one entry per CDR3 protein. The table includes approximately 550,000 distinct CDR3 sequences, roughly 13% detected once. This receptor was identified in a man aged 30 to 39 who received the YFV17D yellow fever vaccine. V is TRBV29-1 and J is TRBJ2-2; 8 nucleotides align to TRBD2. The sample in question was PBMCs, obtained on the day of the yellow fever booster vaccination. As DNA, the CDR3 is TGCAGCGTTGTGGTTAGCGGGGTGAACACCGGGGAGCTGTTTTTT. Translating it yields CSVVVSGVNTGELFF.